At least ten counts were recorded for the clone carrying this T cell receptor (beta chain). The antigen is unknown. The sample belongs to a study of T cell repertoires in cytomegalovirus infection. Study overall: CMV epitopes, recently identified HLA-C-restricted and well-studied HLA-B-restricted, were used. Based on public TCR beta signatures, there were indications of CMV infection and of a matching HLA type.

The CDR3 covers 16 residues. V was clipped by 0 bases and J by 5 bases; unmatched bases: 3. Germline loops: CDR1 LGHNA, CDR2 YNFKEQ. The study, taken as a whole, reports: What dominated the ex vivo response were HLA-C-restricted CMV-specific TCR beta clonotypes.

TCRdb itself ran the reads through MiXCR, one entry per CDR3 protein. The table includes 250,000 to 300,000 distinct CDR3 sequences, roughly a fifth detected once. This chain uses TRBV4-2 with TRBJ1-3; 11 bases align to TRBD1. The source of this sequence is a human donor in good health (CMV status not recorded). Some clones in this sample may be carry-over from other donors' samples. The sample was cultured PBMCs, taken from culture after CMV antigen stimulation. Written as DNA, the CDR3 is TGTGCCAGCAGCCAAGAGGACAGGGGGCAGCGAAACACCATATATTTT. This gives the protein CASSQEDRGQRNTIYF.